These 10 T cell receptor beta chains were sequenced from one sample in a study of human T cells and chemical hapten exposure. TCRdb ran MiXCR on the RACE reads and lists one entry per CDR3 protein. This sample has under 400,000 distinct CDR3 sequences, with 4.5% to 5.5% found just once. Time point of the sample: pre-sensitization, week 0. Treatment indicated: therapeutic diphenylcyclopropenone sensitization with weekly scalp DPC. Sequencing used whole blood, obtained in connection with sensitization to the hapten diphenylcyclopropenone (DPC). The receptor set was obtained from a woman aged 45-59 years with alopecia areata. Some clones in this sample may be carry-over from other donors' samples.

This clonotype was detected ten times or more. The chain has TRBV6-2 or TRBV6-3 and TRBJ2-3; 8 positions agree with TRBD2. The CDR3 runs 14 residues. Germline values: CDR1 MNHEY, CDR2 SVGEGT. The J segment lost 1 base and the V segment lost 6 bases, leaving 3 bases of the junction unmatched. CDR3: CASRLSGGTDTQYF. The CDR3, as DNA: TGTGCCAGCAGGCTTAGCGGGGGCACAGATACGCAGTATTTT.

The sample holds many counts of this clonotype. The CDR3: CASSLHRRGAQTTDTQYF. The DNA for the CDR3 is TGTGCCAGCAGCTTACATAGGCGGGGGGCCCAAACCACAGATACGCAGTATTTT. This rearrangement joins TRBV7-2 to TRBJ2-3, with 8 bases aligning to TRBD2. The length of the CDR3 is 18 residues. Trimming took 2 bases from V and 2 from J; bases not matched to a gene: 12. CDR1 and CDR2 from the germline V gene are SGHTA and FQGNSA.

The chain carries TRBV28 and TRBJ1-2; TRBD1 matches at 9 bases. Germline CDR1 MDHEN, CDR2 SYDVKM. The CDR3 extends over 13 amino acids. V was pared by 4 bases and J by 7 bases, with 4 bases of the junction left unmatched. The CDR3 spells CASSSTGGFGYTF. The CDR3 DNA is TGTGCCAGCAGTTCCACAGGGGGCTTTGGCTACACCTTC.

This clonotype occurred many times. The chain links TRBV12-3 or TRBV12-4 to TRBJ1-2, with 7 bases that match TRBD1. The CDR3 consists of 15 residues. V shed 5 bases and J 7 bases; nucleotides not matched to a gene: 13. The chain's CDR3 is CASSARRTGEGGYTF. CDR3 nucleotides: TGTGCCAGCAGTGCCCGTCGGACAGGAGAGGGTGGCTACACCTTC.

This clonotype was observed once. The chain's CDR3 is CASRRDTSDNQPQHF. The CDR3, as DNA: TGTGCCAGTCGTAGGGACACCAGCGATAATCAGCCCCAGCATTTT. V and J are TRBV2 and TRBJ1-5, with a possible D match to TRBD1 (6 bases). CDR1 is SNHLY, CDR2 FYNNEI, per germline. CDR3 length: 15 amino acids. The V gene lost 9 bases and the J gene lost 4 bases, with 19 bases spanning the gap. The whole variable domain, remainder taken from reference TRBV2 and TRBJ1-5, is EPEVTQTPSHQVTQMGQEVILRCVPISNHLYFYWYRQILGQKVEFLVSFYNNEISEKSEIFDDQFSVERPDGSNFTLKIRSTKLEDSAMYFCASRRDTSDNQPQHFGDGTRLSIL.

The chain has TRBV6-7 and TRBJ2-3, with a weak D call TRBD1 (6 bases). TRBV6-7 is an ORF; its function is uncertain. V was shortened by 5 bases and J by 0 bases, with 12 bases between the two germline ends. This CDR3 region has 15 residues. The CDR3: CASSEDSTSTDTQYF. CDR3 nucleotides: TGTGCCAGCAGTGAGGACAGTACTAGCACAGATACGCAGTATTTT.

In its sample, this clonotype was seen many times. V usage is TRBV12-3 or TRBV12-4 and J usage is TRBJ2-3; tentative D call: TRBD2 (6 bases). V was cut by 7 bases and J by 3 bases, with 20 bases left in between. The CDR3 is made up of 16 amino acids. CDR3: CASTKRASVGTDTQYF. The CDR3 DNA is TGTGCCAGCACTAAGAGGGCTAGCGTAGGAACAGATACGCAGTATTTT.

This clonotype appeared many times. The gene calls are TRBV11-2 and TRBJ2-1; D may be TRBD2 (5 bases). The CDR3 length is 12 residues. Germline lookup yields CDR1 SGHAT and CDR2 FQNNGV. V was clipped by 9 bases and J by 4 bases, with 10 bases between them. CDR3 loop: CASRADYNEQFF. In DNA form, the CDR3 reads TGTGCCAGTCGAGCGGATTACAATGAGCAGTTCTTC.

This chain uses TRBV7-9 with TRBJ2-2, with 8 bases lining up with TRBD1. The CDR3 contains 14 residues. Germline CDR1 SEHNR, CDR2 FQNEAQ (reference sequence). The V and J ends lost 6 bases and 6 bases, in that order; junction bases with no gene match: 6. The CDR3: CASSSDRAAGELFF. As DNA, the CDR3 is TGTGCCAGCAGTTCGGACAGGGCGGCCGGGGAGCTGTTTTTT.

The chain recombines TRBV7-9 with TRBJ2-2; either TRBD1 or TRBD2 may supply D (6 bases each). The V gene lost 5 bases and the J gene lost 5 bases, with 27 bases spanning the gap. The CDR3 sequence is 19 residues long. The germline gives CDR1 SEHNR, CDR2 FQNEAQ (reference sequence). The CDR3 region is CASSTVGGGVLRRTGELFF. For the CDR3, the DNA is TGTGCCAGCAGCACAGTCGGGGGCGGGGTCTTGCGGCGGACCGGGGAGCTGTTTTTT.